The T cell receptor beta chain described here comes from a study of T cells after yellow fever vaccination. Overall study context: SMART-Seq v4 Ultra Low Input served to prepare low-cell-number fractions.

5'RACE template switching added a universal primer site and UMIs to TCR cDNA. TCRdb fed the 5' RACE reads into MiXCR, producing one record per CDR3 protein. Among about 170,000 distinct CDR3 sequences listed, approximately 10% were seen once. This clonotype was seen more than once but under ten times. Its antigen is not identified. Study-wide results and limits: At around 95% for CD4 and around 91% for CD8, most primary-vaccination clones showed up again after the booster. Abundant bulk-derived clonotypes could contaminate FACS-sorted repertoires.

Per germline, CDR1 SGHKS and CDR2 YYEKEE (reference sequence). Trimming shortened V by 4 bases and J by 6 bases, and 16 bases separated the two germline ends. The CDR3 is made up of 15 amino acids. This rearrangement joins TRBV5-5 to TRBJ2-2; D is perhaps TRBD1 (5 bases). This TCR derives from a man younger than 30 who received the YFV17D yellow fever vaccine. This material consisted of CD8+ T cells sorted from PBMCs, taken 15 days after the yellow fever booster vaccination. The CDR3: CASSRTLKDAGELFF. The CDR3 DNA is TGTGCCAGCAGCAGGACACTGAAGGACGCCGGGGAGCTGTTTTTT.